The 20 T cell receptor beta chains below all came from one sample that was sequenced in a study of CD8+ T cells in alopecia areata. After isolation, RNA underwent reverse transcription to generate cDNA as the sequencing template. Repertoires were generated with immunoSEQ multiplex PCR, while TCRdb's copy carries only in-frame clones and drops some. This repertoire holds some 110,000 clones, and none appear only once. The specimen was lesional skin. All receptors derive from a C3H/HeJ mouse with alopecia areata. MHC haplotype: H2-k.

This clone was found a few times. The translated DNA and TCRdb's protein are not identical at residue 13; the protein here was translated from the DNA. Germline and genes: mouse. The CDR3 protein is CASGDMTGISGNTLYF. CDR3 bases read: TGTGCCAGCGGTGATATGACAGGGATTTCTGGAAATACG. V usage is TRBV13-2 and J usage is TRBJ1-3; 7 positions match TRBD1. The CDR3 end falls 3 residues outside the read, so it is completed with the germline J gene. V dropped 1 base and J dropped 0; count of bases not matched to a gene: 4. This CDR3 spans 16 amino acids. Per germline, CDR1 NNHNN and CDR2 SYGAGS (reference sequence).

On this clone itself: Gene and germline names: mouse. The DNA ends 4 residues before the CDR3 does, and the rest of the CDR3 is filled in from the germline J gene. This chain links TRBV1 with TRBJ2-7, with D unresolved. The CDR3 consists of 16 residues. Germline CDR1 NSQYPW, CDR2 LRSPGD (reference sequence). Deletions cut 0 bases from V and 0 bases from J, with 12 bases between. This CDR3 reads CTCSADLAVSSYEQYF. Incomplete CDR3 DNA: TGCACCTGCAGTGCAGATCTCGCTGTGAGCTCCTAT.

This clone has a handful of counts. Genes and germline come from the mouse. The CDR3 is cut off 4 residues early in the read; its end comes from the germline J gene. The chain joins TRBV5 to TRBJ2-7, with TRBD1 as a possible D gene (6 bases). The CDR3 is 14 residues long. Deletions cut 3 bases from V and 0 bases from J, with 9 bases between. CDR1 is LGHNA, CDR2 YNLKQL, per germline (reference sequence). Incomplete CDR3 DNA: TGTGCCAGCAGCCAGGGACACCTCTCCTAT. This gives the protein CASSQGHLSY. The whole CDR3 region reads CASSQGHLSYEQYF.

Comment on this clone: Gene names and germline match the mouse. The part of the CDR3 DNA that was read is TGTGCCAGCAGTGGGACAGGGGTTGGCGAA. This gives the protein CASSGTGVGE. The entire CDR3 protein reads CASSGTGVGERLFF. The chain employs TRBV13-1 and TRBJ1-4; 9 bases are a match to TRBD1. Read sequence stops 4 residues before the CDR3 end, and the germline J gene provides the missing end. The CDR3 spans 14 residues. Germline V CDR1 and CDR2: NSHNY, SYGAGN.

This clone was detected only a few times. Genes here carry mouse names. The read ends 4 residues before the CDR3 terminus; that terminus is restored from the germline J gene. This rearrangement joins TRBV13-2 to TRBJ1-2; D is unclear. The CDR3 consists of 13 residues. V was shortened by 2 bases and J by 2 bases, with 7 bases between the two germline ends. Germline V gives CDR1 NNHNN, CDR2 SYGAGS (reference sequence). The CDR3 spells CASGEQINSDYTF. The DNA read from the CDR3 is TGTGCCAGCGGTGAACAGATCAACTCC.

This clone has ten or more counts. Germline and genes: mouse. The read halts 4 residues ahead of the CDR3 end, with the missing end drawn from the germline J gene. The rearrangement uses TRBV13-3 and TRBJ2-3; possible D gene TRBD1, 6 bases. The CDR3 is 15 residues long. CDR1 is NNHDY and CDR2 is SYVADS in the germline V gene. V lost 1 base and J 1 base, leaving 10 bases between the germline ends. CDR3 DNA (partial): TGTGCCAGCAGTGATTACAGGGTGGGTGCAGAA. Translation: CASSDYRVGAE. The entire CDR3 sequence reads CASSDYRVGAETLYF.

This clone was picked up a small number of times. The germline and genes are mouse ones. The read falls 4 residues short of the CDR3 end, and the missing part is taken from the germline J gene. The rearrangement links TRBV13-3 to TRBJ2-5, with D possibly matching TRBD1 (6 bases). This CDR3 region has 13 residues. Looked up from germline, CDR1 is NNHDY and CDR2 is SYVADS. Incomplete CDR3 DNA: TGTGCCAGCACGGAGGCAGGGGAGGAC. This codes for CASTEAGED. The whole CDR3 reads CASTEAGEDTQYF.

This clone turned up a few times. Mouse gene names and germline throughout. The read stops 4 residues short of the end of the CDR3; the missing end is completed from the germline J gene. The chain couples TRBV19 to TRBJ2-5; TRBD1 agrees at 7 bases. V lost 4 bases to trimming and J lost 3 bases; unmatched junction nucleotides: 2. The CDR3 sequence is 13 residues long. Germline loops: CDR1 FNHDT, CDR2 SITEND (reference sequence). CDR3 amino acids: CASSLTGQDTQYF. Partial CDR3 DNA: TGTGCCAGCAGTTTGACAGGGCAAGAC.

The table lists this clone with a few counts. The gene symbols are mouse symbols. The read terminates 4 residues ahead of where the CDR3 ends, so the germline J gene completes it. At the DNA level, this CDR3 is encoded by other sequences in the same sample as well. The chain employs TRBV13-1 and TRBJ2-3; 11 bases fit TRBD1. The V gene's germline CDR1 is NSHNY and CDR2 SYGAGN. V shed 3 bases and J 0 bases; nucleotides not matched to a gene: 3. The CDR3 extends over 16 amino acids. The sequenced CDR3 bases are TGTGCCAGCAGTGGAGGGACAGGGGGGAGTGCAGAA. This gives the protein CASSGGTGGSAE. The complete CDR3 reads CASSGGTGGSAETLYF.

This clone was picked up a small number of times. Mouse gene names and germline throughout. Read data end 4 residues before the CDR3 end; the end is taken from the germline J gene. The J gene is TRBJ2-5, the V gene TRBV13-3; 10 bases fit TRBD1. CDR3 length equals 16 residues. CDR1 is NNHDY, CDR2 SYVADS, per germline. J gave up 3 bases and V 2 bases, and 6 bases lay outside the gene matches. The sequenced part of the CDR3 DNA is TGTGCCAGCAGTGACCCCGACAGGGGGCTTCAAGAC. It codes for CASSDPDRGLQD. The CDR3 in full is CASSDPDRGLQDTQYF.

This clone was found a few times. The listed genes are named as in mouse. The covered CDR3 bases are TGTGCTAGCAGTCGACAGGGGGGCACCGGG. It translates to CASSRQGGTG. The full CDR3 sequence reads CASSRQGGTGQLYF. The J gene is TRBJ2-2, the V gene TRBV17; 9 positions match TRBD1. The read comes to an end 4 residues before the CDR3 does, leaving the germline J gene to fill in the end. Germline-derived CDR1 and CDR2 are MNHDT and YYDKIL. The V and J ends lost 5 bases and 4 bases, in that order; junction bases with no gene match: 2. This CDR3 contains 14 residues.

This clone has at least ten counts. Gene names and germline match the mouse. CDR3 region: CASKDRGEETLYF. The part of the CDR3 DNA that was read is TGTGCCAGCAAGGACAGGGGCGAAGAA. The chain links TRBV13-3 to TRBJ2-3, with 9 bases identical to TRBD1. The read ends 4 residues early relative to the CDR3; the germline J gene fills the gap. The CDR3 spans 13 residues. Looked up from germline, CDR1 is NNHDY and CDR2 is SYVADS.

Notes on this clone: Genes and germline are mouse. The read is 4 residues too short to cover the CDR3 end, so that end is filled in from the germline J gene. The V and J genes are TRBV19 and TRBJ2-2; the D is unclear. The CDR3 length is 15 residues. Trimming took 2 bases from V and 0 from J, leaving 8 bases between them. Germline V lookup: CDR1 FNHDT, CDR2 SITEND (reference sequence). The CDR3 loop reads CASSIGWTNTGQLYF. The DNA read from the CDR3 is TGTGCCAGCAGTATTGGCTGGACAAACACCGGG.

About this clone: The germline and genes are mouse ones. The DNA ends 4 residues before the CDR3 does, and the rest of the CDR3 is filled in from the germline J gene. This chain links TRBV13-3 with TRBJ2-1, with 9 bases aligning to TRBD1. This CDR3 is 17 amino acids long. Germline V CDR1 and CDR2: NNHDY, SYVADS. V gave up 0 bases and J gave up 1 base; unmatched junction bases: 5. CDR3 protein: CASSDAGTGKNYAEQFF. CDR3 DNA (partial): TGTGCCAGCAGTGATGCAGGGACAGGGAAAAACTATGCT.

This clone appeared a few times. Germline and genes here are mouse. From the germline J gene comes the end of the CDR3, since the read stops 4 residues before it. This chain uses TRBV13-3 with TRBJ2-7, with a weak D call TRBD1 (6 bases). The CDR3 consists of 14 residues. Trimming pared 7 bases from V and 0 bases from J, leaving 14 bases between. CDR1 NNHDY and CDR2 SYVADS come from the germline V gene. CDR3: CASRGRGFSYEQYF. CDR3 DNA (partial): TGTGCCAGCCGTGGCAGGGGATTCTCCTAT.

This clone appeared a few times. The gene symbols are mouse symbols. The missing CDR3 end, 4 residues past where the read stops, is filled in from the germline J gene. The chain couples TRBV12-1 to TRBJ2-1; 10 bases agree with TRBD2. This CDR3 has 15 amino acids. CDR1 is SGHSN and CDR2 is HYEKVE in the germline V gene. V lost 3 bases to trimming and J lost 4 bases; unmatched junction nucleotides: 5. The sequenced CDR3 bases are TGTGCCAGCTCTTCCCCGGGACTGGGGTATGCT. It yields the protein CASSSPGLGYA. The entire CDR3 reads CASSSPGLGYAEQFF.

Worth noting for this clone: At residue 13, TCRdb's protein is not the same as the translated DNA, so the protein here was read from the DNA. Here the gene names and germline are mouse. The sequence runs out 3 residues before the end of the CDR3; the remainder is reconstructed from the germline J gene. V is TRBV1 and J is TRBJ1-3; 8 nucleotides line up with TRBD1. The V gene's germline CDR1 is NSQYPW and CDR2 LRSPGD (reference sequence). The CDR3 runs to 16 residues. V was clipped by 1 base and J by 0 bases; unmatched bases: 2. CDR3 DNA, as far as it was read: TGCACCTGCAGTGCAGCGGACAGGGCTTCTGGAAATACG. Its translation: CTCSAADRASGNT. The CDR3, in full, reads CTCSAADRASGNTLYF.

As to this clone: At residue 13, TCRdb's protein is not the same as the translated DNA, so the protein here was read from the DNA. All gene names here are mouse names. CDR3 sequence: CTCSAAMDRSGNTLYF. The sequenced part of the CDR3 DNA is TGCACCTGCAGTGCAGCTATGGACAGGTCTGGAAATACG. The gene calls are TRBV1 and TRBJ1-3, with 7 positions matching TRBD1. From the germline J gene comes the end of the CDR3, since the read stops 3 residues before it. V lost 1 base to trimming and J lost 1 base; unmatched junction nucleotides: 4. This CDR3 comprises 16 residues. Germline V gives CDR1 NSQYPW, CDR2 LRSPGD (reference sequence).

This clone was picked up a small number of times. Genes and germline come from the mouse. The sequence runs out 4 residues before the end of the CDR3; the remainder is reconstructed from the germline J gene. The same CDR3 can be traced to other DNA sequences in this sample. The V and J genes are TRBV1 and TRBJ2-1; a weak D match, TRBD2 (7 bases). The CDR3 loop spans 15 amino acids. Germline V lookup: CDR1 NSQYPW, CDR2 LRSPGD (reference sequence). The CDR3 sequence is CTCSAVGGAGAEQFF. The part of the CDR3 DNA that was read is TGCACCTGCAGTGCAGTGGGGGGCGCGGGGGCT.

In regard to this clone: Genes here carry mouse names. The read stops 4 residues short of the end of the CDR3; the missing end is completed from the germline J gene. V gene TRBV13-1 combines with J gene TRBJ2-4; 11 bases are shared with TRBD1. The junction had 1 base not matched to a gene; V was cut back by 3 bases and J by 1 base. There are 15 residues in the CDR3. Germline lookup yields CDR1 NSHNY and CDR2 SYGAGN. The CDR3 sequence is CASSGTGGRQNTLYF. The sequenced part of the CDR3 DNA is TGTGCCAGCAGTGGGACAGGGGGCCGTCAAAAC.